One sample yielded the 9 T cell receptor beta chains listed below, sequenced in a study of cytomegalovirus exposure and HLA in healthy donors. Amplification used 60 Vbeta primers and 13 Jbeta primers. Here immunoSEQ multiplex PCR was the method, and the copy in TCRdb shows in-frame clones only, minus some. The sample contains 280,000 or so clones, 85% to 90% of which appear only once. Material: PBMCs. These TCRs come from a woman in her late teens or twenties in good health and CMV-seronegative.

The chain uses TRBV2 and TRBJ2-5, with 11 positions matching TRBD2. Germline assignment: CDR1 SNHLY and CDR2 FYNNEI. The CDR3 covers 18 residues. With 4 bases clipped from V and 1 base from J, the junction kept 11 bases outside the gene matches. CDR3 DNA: TGTGCCAGCAGTGCTAGCGGGGGGCCCAGGCGGGTCCAAGAGACCCAGTACTTC. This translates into CASSASGGPRRVQETQYF.

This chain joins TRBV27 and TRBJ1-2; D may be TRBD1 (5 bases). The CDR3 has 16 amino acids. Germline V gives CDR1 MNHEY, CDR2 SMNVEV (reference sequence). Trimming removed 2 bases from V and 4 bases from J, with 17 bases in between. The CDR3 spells CASSLSLTGVGYGYTF. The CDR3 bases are TGTGCCAGCAGTTTAAGCCTGACGGGGGTTGGCTATGGCTACACCTTC.

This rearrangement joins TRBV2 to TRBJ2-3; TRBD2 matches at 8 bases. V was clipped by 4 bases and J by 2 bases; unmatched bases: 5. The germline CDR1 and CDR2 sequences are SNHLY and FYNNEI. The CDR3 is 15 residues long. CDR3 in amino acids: CASSVLAEYTDTQYF. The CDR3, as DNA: TGTGCCAGCAGTGTACTAGCGGAATACACAGATACGCAGTATTTT.

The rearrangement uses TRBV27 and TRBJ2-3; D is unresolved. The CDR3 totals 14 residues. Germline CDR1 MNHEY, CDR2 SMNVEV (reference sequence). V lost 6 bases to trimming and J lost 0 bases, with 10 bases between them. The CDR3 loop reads CASSKLYSTDTQYF. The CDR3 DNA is TGTGCCAGCAGCAAACTGTATAGCACAGATACGCAGTATTTT.

This CDR3 is CASSQGRETQYF. The CDR3, as DNA: TGTGCCAGCAGCCAGGGTCGGGAGACCCAGTACTTC. J is TRBJ2-5 and V is TRBV6-5, with D possibly matching TRBD1 (5 bases). Germline V gene data show CDR1 as MNHEY and CDR2 as SVGAGI. The CDR3 has 12 residues. The V end lost 6 bases, the J end lost 5 bases, and 10 bases lay between the germline ends.

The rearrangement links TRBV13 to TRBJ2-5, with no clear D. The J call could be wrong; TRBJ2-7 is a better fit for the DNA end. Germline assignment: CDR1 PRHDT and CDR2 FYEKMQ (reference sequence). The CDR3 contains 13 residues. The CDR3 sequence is CASSLGRSYEQYF. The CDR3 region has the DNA TGTGCCAGCAGCTTAGGGCGTTCCTACGAGCAGTACTTC.

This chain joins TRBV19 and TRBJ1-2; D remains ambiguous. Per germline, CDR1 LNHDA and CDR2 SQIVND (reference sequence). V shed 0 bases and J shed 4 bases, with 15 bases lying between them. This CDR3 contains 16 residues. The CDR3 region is CASSIEQWRGIYGYTF. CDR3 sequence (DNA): TGTGCCAGTAGTATAGAACAGTGGCGCGGGATCTATGGCTACACCTTC.

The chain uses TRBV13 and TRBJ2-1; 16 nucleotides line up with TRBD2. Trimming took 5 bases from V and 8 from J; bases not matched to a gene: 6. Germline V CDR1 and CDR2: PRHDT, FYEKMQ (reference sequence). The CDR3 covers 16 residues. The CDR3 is CASSPGLAGGRYEQFF. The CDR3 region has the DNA TGTGCCAGCAGCCCGGGACTAGCGGGGGGGCGGTATGAGCAGTTCTTC. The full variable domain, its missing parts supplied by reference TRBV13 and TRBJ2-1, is AAGVIQSPRHLIKEKRETATLKCYPIPRHDTVYWYQQGPGQDPQFLISFYEKMQSDKGSIPDRFSAQQFSDYHSELNMSSLELGDSALYFCASSPGLAGGRYEQFFGPGTRLTVL.

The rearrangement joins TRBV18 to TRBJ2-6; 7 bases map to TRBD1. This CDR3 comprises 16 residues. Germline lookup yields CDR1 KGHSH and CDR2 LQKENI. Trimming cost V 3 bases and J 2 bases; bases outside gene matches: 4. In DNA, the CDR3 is TGTGCCAGCTCACCGACACAGGGGACTGGGGCCAACGTCCTGACTTTC. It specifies CASSPTQGTGANVLTF.